By sample share, the clone carrying this TCR beta chain is medium-sized (0.01 to 0.1%). TCRdb re-analysed the multiplex PCR reads in MiXCR, keeping a single row per CDR3 protein. Of roughly 460 distinct CDR3 sequences in the sample, about 4.6% were seen once. The specimen was naive CD4+ T cells sorted from blood. Subset noted: naive CD4+ T cells, CD4+CD45RA+CD25-. The source of this sequence is a female donor with breast cancer.

CDR3 nucleotide sequence: TGTGCCAGCAGTCCCGGGACAGGGCCTGCTGGCTACACCTTC. As protein: CASSPGTGPAGYTF. The chain is built from TRBV12-3 or TRBV12-4 and TRBJ1-2, with 9 bases matching TRBD1. The CDR3 is made up of 14 amino acids. The ends lost 5 bases at V and 7 bases at J; junction bases unmatched: 8.